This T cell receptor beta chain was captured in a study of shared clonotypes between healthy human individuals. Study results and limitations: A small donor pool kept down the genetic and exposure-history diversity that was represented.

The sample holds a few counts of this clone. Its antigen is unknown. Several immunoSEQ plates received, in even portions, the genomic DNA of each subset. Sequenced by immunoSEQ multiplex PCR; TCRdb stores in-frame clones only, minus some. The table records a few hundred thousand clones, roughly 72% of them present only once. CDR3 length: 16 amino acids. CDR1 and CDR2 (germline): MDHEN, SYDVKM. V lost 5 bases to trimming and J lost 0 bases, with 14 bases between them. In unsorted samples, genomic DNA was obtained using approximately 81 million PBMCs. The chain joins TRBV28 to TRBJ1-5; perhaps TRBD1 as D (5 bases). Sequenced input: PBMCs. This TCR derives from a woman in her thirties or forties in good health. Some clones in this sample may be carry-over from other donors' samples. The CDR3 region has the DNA TGTGCCAGCAGTGGGGGTCGGAGGGGTAGCAATCAGCCCCAGCATTTT. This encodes CASSGGRRGSNQPQHF.